The sequence of this TCR beta chain was determined in a study of T cell repertoires in cytomegalovirus infection. About the research overall: Indications of both CMV infection and matching HLA type were provided by public TCR beta signatures.

Whole-study results and caveats: The study found HLA-C-restricted CMV-specific TCR beta clonotypes dominating the ex vivo response.

Concerning this clonotype itself: As yet, its antigen is unknown.

One entry per CDR3 protein, called by TCRdb with MiXCR from the reads. The sample has hundreds of thousands of distinct CDR3 sequences, roughly a third seen once. V was pared by 0 bases and J by 13 bases, with 12 bases of the junction left unmatched. Germline CDR1 is GTSNPN and CDR2 is SVGIG (reference sequence). The CDR3 covers 15 residues. The rearrangement joins TRBV30 to TRBJ1-4; TRBD1 matches 9 bases. The sequence was collected from a human donor in good health (CMV status not recorded). Some clones in this sample may be carry-over from other donors' samples. The starting material was cultured PBMCs, obtained from culture after CMV antigen stimulation. The CDR3 sequence is CAWSVVTGGSGGLFF. DNA of the CDR3: TGTGCCTGGAGTGTGGTAACAGGGGGCAGCGGGGGACTGTTTTTT.